The 10 T cell receptor beta chains below were found in one sample sequenced in a study of CD8+CD57+ T cells in acquired aplastic anemia. According to the study, genomic DNA was the template for TCR beta VDJ and CDR3 profiling. Each CDR3 protein gets one entry after TCRdb re-called the reads with MiXCR. This table holds some 280,000 distinct CDR3 sequences, roughly half found once. Sequenced material: sorted CD4+, CD8+, or CD8+CD57+ T cells (not recorded which) from PBMCs. The source is a human donor with severe aplastic anemia or a healthy control (not recorded which).

The gene calls are TRBV2 and TRBJ2-1; 9 nucleotides align to TRBD2. The CDR3 runs 16 residues. Germline CDR1 SNHLY, CDR2 FYNNEI. With V trimmed by 2 bases and J by 7 bases, 9 bases remained unmatched. CDR3 loop: CASSELGGGVGNEQFF. CDR3 nucleotides: TGTGCCAGCAGTGAATTAGGCGGGGGGGTTGGAAATGAGCAGTTCTTC.

This clonotype was observed many times. The V gene is TRBV28, the J gene TRBJ2-1; possible D gene TRBD1, 6 bases. The CDR3 consists of 15 residues. In germline, CDR1 is MDHEN, CDR2 SYDVKM. V was shortened by 3 bases and J by 5 bases, with 14 bases between the two germline ends. The DNA of the CDR3 is TGTGCCAGCAGTTTTCTTCTCGGACAGAACAATGAGCAGTTCTTC. Translated: CASSFLLGQNNEQFF. Combining the CDR3 with reference TRBV28 and TRBJ2-1 gives the whole variable domain DVKVTQSSRYLVKRTGEKVFLECVQDMDHENMFWYRQDPGLGLRLIYFSYDVKMKEKGDIPEGYSVSREKKERFSLILESASTNQTSMYLCASSFLLGQNNEQFFGPGTRLTVL.

In this sample, this clonotype turned up many times. The V and J genes are TRBV20-1 and TRBJ1-2; D may be TRBD1 (6 bases). CDR1 DFQATT and CDR2 SNEGSKA come from the germline V gene (reference sequence). The CDR3 is made up of 15 amino acids. The V end lost 3 bases, the J end lost 3 bases, and 17 bases lay between the germline ends. CDR3 nucleotide sequence: TGCAGTGCTAGTCCCAGCCGGGGGGCAGACTATGGCTACACCTTC. It codes for CSASPSRGADYGYTF.

The genes are TRBV15 and TRBJ2-1; 7 nucleotides line up with TRBD2. CDR1 is LNHNV and CDR2 is YYDKDF in the germline V gene (reference sequence). CDR3 length: 20 residues. Trimming removed 5 bases from V and 0 bases from J; junction bases left unmatched: 19. The DNA of the CDR3 is TGTGCCACCAGCGGAGTAGACGGGAGGAGAGGTGTGGGCTCCTACAATGAGCAGTTCTTC. It is translated as CATSGVDGRRGVGSYNEQFF.

Comment on this clonotype: A junction end diverges from the germline sequence, so it may reflect a read error. The gene calls are TRBV7-7 and TRBJ2-1; a weak D match, TRBD1 (5 bases). This CDR3 spans 15 amino acids. From germline, CDR1 is SSHAT and CDR2 FNYEAQ (reference sequence). The CDR3 protein is CASSIRAVSYNEQFF. DNA of the CDR3: TGTGCTAGCAGCATCAGGGCCGTCTCCTACAATGAGCAGTTCTTC. Filled out from reference TRBV7-7 and TRBJ2-1, the complete variable domain reads GAGVSQSPRYKVTKRGQDVTLRCDPISSHATLYWYQQALGQGPEFLTYFNYEAQPDKSGLPSDRFSAERPEGSISTLTIQRTEQRDSAMYRCASSIRAVSYNEQFFGPGTRLTVL.

CDR3 in DNA: TGCAGCGTTGAAGAGAAGGACAGGGCTAGCACAGATACGCAGTTCTTC. It codes for CSVEEKDRASTDTQFF. The gene calls are TRBV29-1 and TRBJ2-1, with 8 bases matching TRBD1. The junction had 16 bases not matched to a gene; V was cut back by 0 bases and J by 12 bases. The CDR3 covers 16 residues. In germline, CDR1 is SQVTM, CDR2 ANQGSEA.

The chain combines TRBV9 with TRBJ2-7; 7 bases align to TRBD1. Trimming took 4 bases from V and 2 from J; bases not matched to a gene: 6. Germline values: CDR1 SGDLS, CDR2 YYNGEE. This CDR3 is 14 amino acids long. CDR3 DNA: TGTGCCAGCAGCCCGACAGGGCAACCCTACGAGCAGTACTTC. Translating gives CASSPTGQPYEQYF.

This chain links TRBV6-6 with TRBJ2-7, with 9 nucleotides matching TRBD2. V gave up 6 bases and J gave up 6 bases; unmatched junction bases: 9. Germline CDR1 and CDR2: MNHNY and SVGAGI (reference sequence). The CDR3 has 14 residues. Written as DNA, the CDR3 is TGTGCCAGCAGCTCCGGGACTAGCTCCCCCGAGCAGTACTTC. It is translated as CASSSGTSSPEQYF.

J is TRBJ1-1 and V is TRBV5-6, with a tentative D call TRBD1 (6 bases). The CDR3 runs 14 residues. Per germline, CDR1 SGHDT and CDR2 YYEEEE. V gave up 4 bases and J gave up 6 bases, with 16 bases separating them. Here the CDR3 reads CASSPAGAKAEAFF. The CDR3 coding sequence is TGTGCCAGCAGCCCAGCAGGGGCGAAGGCTGAAGCTTTCTTT.

This CDR3 is CSASDSGRGGNEQFF. CDR3 nucleotide sequence: TGCAGCGCATCCGATAGCGGGAGAGGGGGCAATGAGCAGTTCTTC. J is TRBJ2-1 and V is TRBV29-1; 9 bases fit TRBD2. Per the germline V gene, CDR1 is SQVTM and CDR2 is ANQGSEA. The ends lost 7 bases at V and 6 bases at J; junction bases unmatched: 13. The CDR3 spans 15 residues.